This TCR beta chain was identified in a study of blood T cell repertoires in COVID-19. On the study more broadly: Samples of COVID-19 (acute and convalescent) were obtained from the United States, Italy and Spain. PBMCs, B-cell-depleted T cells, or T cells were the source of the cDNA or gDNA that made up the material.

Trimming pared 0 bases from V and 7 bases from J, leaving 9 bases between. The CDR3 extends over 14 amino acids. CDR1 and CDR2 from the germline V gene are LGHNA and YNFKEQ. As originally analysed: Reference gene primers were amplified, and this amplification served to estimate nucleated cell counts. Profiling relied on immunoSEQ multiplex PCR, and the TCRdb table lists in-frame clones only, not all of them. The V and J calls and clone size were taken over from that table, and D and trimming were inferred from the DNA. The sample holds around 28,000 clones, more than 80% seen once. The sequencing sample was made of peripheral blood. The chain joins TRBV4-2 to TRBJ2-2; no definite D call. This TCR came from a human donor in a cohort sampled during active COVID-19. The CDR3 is CASSQDNSIGELFF. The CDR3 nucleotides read TGTGCCAGCAGCCAAGATAACTCGATCGGGGAGCTGTTTTTT.